This T cell receptor beta chain was retrieved from a study of blood T cell repertoires in COVID-19. Study overall: The origin of the acute and convalescent COVID-19 samples was the United States, Italy and Spain. T cells, B-cell-depleted T cells, or PBMCs provided the cDNA or gDNA that served as material.

The trim removed 1 base at V and 4 bases at J, leaving 2 bases unmatched. This CDR3 has 15 amino acids. The germline CDR1 and CDR2 sequences are LGHDT and YNNKEL (reference sequence). Authors' data handling: Researchers report that nucleated cell counts were estimated from reference gene primer amplification. Assay: immunoSEQ multiplex PCR; the TCRdb copy retains only in-frame clones and omits some. D and trimming come from the DNA, and the V and J calls and clone size come from that table. Counted here are a few hundred thousand clones, roughly 90% occurring once; the ten biggest clones make up 1.9%.

V gene TRBV3-1 (or the pseudogene TRBV3-2) combines with J gene TRBJ1-4, with TRBD1 identical over 8 bases. The specimen was PBMCs or T cells enriched from blood (not recorded which). This TCR came from a woman in her sixties or seventies who had recovered from COVID-19. CDR3 loop: CASSQGQGNNEKLFF. CDR3 coding DNA: TGTGCCAGCAGCCAAGGACAGGGGAATAATGAAAAACTGTTTTTT.